This record looks at one T cell receptor (beta chain) sequence and its context. The data originate from a study of blood T cell repertoires in COVID-19. At the level of the study: There were acute and convalescent COVID-19 samples, and they came from the United States, Italy and Spain. T cells, B-cell-depleted T cells, or PBMCs supplied cDNA or gDNA.

Authors' analysis steps: Counts of nucleated cells, estimated from reference gene primer amplification, were obtained. The repertoire was sequenced with immunoSEQ multiplex PCR; TCRdb's copy has only in-frame clones and lacks some. The D gene and trimming were derived from the DNA, and the V and J assignments and clone size from that table. The sample carries under 75,000 clones, 70% to 85% recorded once. V was trimmed by 3 bases and J by 9 bases, leaving 12 bases between them. Germline-derived CDR1 and CDR2 are SEHNR and FQNEAQ (reference sequence). The CDR3 spans 14 residues. The TCR comes from an older woman with acute or convalescent COVID-19. Material for sequencing was peripheral blood. The chain carries TRBV7-9 and TRBJ1-6, with D possibly matching TRBD1 (5 bases). CDR3 nucleotides: TGTGCCAGCAGCTTTTCTGGGCAGGGTTCACCCCTCCACTTT. As protein: CASSFSGQGSPLHF.